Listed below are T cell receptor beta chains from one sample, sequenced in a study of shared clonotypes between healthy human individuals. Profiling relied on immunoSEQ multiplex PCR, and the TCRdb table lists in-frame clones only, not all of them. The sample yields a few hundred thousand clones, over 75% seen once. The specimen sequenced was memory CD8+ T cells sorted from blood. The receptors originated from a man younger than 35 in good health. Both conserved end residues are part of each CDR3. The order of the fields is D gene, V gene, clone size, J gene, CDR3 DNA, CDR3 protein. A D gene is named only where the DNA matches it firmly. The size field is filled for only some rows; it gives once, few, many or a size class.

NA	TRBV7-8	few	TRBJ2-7	TGTGCCAGCAGCTTAGGGGTGGGTTACGAGCAGTACTTC	CASSLGVGYEQYF
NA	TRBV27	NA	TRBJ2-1	TGTGCCAGCAGTGAAATCGGCGACAATGAGCAGTTCTTC	CASSEIGDNEQFF
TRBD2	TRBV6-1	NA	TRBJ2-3	TGTGCCAGCAGTGATGAGCGGGGGGGTTGGACAGATACGCAGTATTTT	CASSDERGGWTDTQYF
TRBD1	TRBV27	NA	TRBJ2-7	TGTGCCAGCAGTTCAATCCGGGACAGGGGCTACGAGCAGTACTTC	CASSSIRDRGYEQYF
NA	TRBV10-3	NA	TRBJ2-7	TGTGCCATCAGTGAACCGACAGGCCAGCGCTACGAGCAGTACTTC	CAISEPTGQRYEQYF
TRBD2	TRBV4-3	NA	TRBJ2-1	TGCGCCAGCAGCCCAGCGGGAGGGGAGCCCTACAATGAGCAGTTCTTC	CASSPAGGEPYNEQFF
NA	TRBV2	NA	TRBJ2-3	TGTGCCAGCAGTGAAGTGTCTACCACAGATACGCAGTATTTT	CASSEVSTTDTQYF
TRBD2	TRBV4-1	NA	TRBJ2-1	TGCGCCAGCAGCCAACCACTAGCGGGACGAAATGAGCAGTTCTTC	CASSQPLAGRNEQFF
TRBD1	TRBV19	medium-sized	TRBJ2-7	TGTGCCAGTAGTAGCCGGGACAGGGGATACGAGCAGTACTTC	CASSSRDRGYEQYF
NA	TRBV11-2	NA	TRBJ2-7	TGTGCCAGCAGCTTTGGGCAGGGGGGGTACGAGCAGTACTTC	CASSFGQGGYEQYF
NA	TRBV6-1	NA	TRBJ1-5	TGTGCCAGCAGTGACCCCGCGGGGTCCCAGCATTTT	CASSDPAGSQHF
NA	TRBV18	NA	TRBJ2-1	TGTGCCAGCTCACCACCCCCCGAGATCAGCTCCTACAATGAGCAGTTCTTC	CASSPPPEISSYNEQFF
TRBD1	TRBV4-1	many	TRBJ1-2	TGCGCCAGCAGCCCCTCGGAGGGGGCAGGTGGCTACACCTTC	CASSPSEGAGGYTF
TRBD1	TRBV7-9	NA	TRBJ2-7	TGTGCCAGCAGCTTAGGGGACAGTAAATACGAGCAGTACTTC	CASSLGDSKYEQYF
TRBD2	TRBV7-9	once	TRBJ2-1	TGTGCCAGCAGCTTAGCTAGCGGGGGTTTCGATGAGCAGTTCTTC	CASSLASGGFDEQFF
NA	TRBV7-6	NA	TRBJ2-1	TGTGCCAGCAGCCCCGGGGAGTGGCGGCACAATGAGCAGTTCTTC	CASSPGEWRHNEQFF
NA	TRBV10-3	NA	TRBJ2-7	TGTGCCATCAGTGAGAGTCCCCAGAGCTACGAGCAGTACTTC	CAISESPQSYEQYF
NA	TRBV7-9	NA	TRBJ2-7	TGTGCCAGCAGCGCCGACGAGCAGTACTTC	CASSADEQYF
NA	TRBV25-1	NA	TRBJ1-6	TGTGCCAGCAGTGAATGGAGTCCGAGTAATGGTAATTCACCCCTCCACTTT	CASSEWSPSNGNSPLHF
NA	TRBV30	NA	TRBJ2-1	TGTGCCTGGAGTTTAGTGGATGAGCAGTTCTTC	CAWSLVDEQFF
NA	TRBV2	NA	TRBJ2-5	TGTGCCAGCACCTCCTATGGTGGAGGACAGGAGACCCAGTACTTC	CASTSYGGGQETQYF
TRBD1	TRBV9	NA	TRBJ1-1	TGTGCCAGCAGCCCATGGACAGGAGAAGCTTTCTTT	CASSPWTGEAFF
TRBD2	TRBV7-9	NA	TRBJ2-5	TGTGCCAGCAGCTTAGTAGGACTAGCGGAAGAGACCCAGTACTTC	CASSLVGLAEETQYF
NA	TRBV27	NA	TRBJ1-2	TGTGCCAGCAGTCCAGATCTCGATGGCTACACCTTC	CASSPDLDGYTF
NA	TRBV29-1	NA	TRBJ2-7	TGCAGCGTTGATGGGGGGTTCGGACCCAACGCCATCTACGAGCAGTACTTC	CSVDGGFGPNAIYEQYF
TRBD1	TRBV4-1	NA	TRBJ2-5	TGCGCCAGCAGCCAAGCCGCGACAGGGGGCCGGGAGACCCAGTACTTC	CASSQAATGGRETQYF
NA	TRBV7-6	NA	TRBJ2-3	TGTGCCAGCAGCCGAAGACAGGGGAGGGGAGTTACGCAGTATTTT	CASSRRQGRGVTQYF
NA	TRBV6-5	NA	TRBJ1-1	TGTGCCAGCAGAAATGACCCGGGTGGCGACACTGAAGCTTTCTTT	CASRNDPGGDTEAFF
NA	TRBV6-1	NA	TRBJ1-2	TGTGCCAGCAACCCCCCCCTTGGTGGCTATGGCTACACCTTC	CASNPPLGGYGYTF
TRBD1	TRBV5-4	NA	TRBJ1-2	TGTGCCAGCAGCTTGGGACAGGGCAGCTATGGCTACACCTTC	CASSLGQGSYGYTF
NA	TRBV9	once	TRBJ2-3	TGTGCCAGCAGCGTTTTTAGGGGAGTATTAGATACGCAGTATTTT	CASSVFRGVLDTQYF
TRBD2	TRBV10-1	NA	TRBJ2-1	TGCGCCAGCAGTGAGGAACTAGCGGGAGGTAGGGATGAGCAGTTCTTC	CASSEELAGGRDEQFF
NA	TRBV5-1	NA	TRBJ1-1	TGCGCCAGCAGCTTGGCCTCGTTGAACACTGAAGCTTTCTTT	CASSLASLNTEAFF
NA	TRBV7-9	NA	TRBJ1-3	TGTGCCAGCAGCGACGGGTACTCTGGAAACACCATATATTTT	CASSDGYSGNTIYF
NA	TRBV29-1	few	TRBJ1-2	TGCAGCGTCGATCACTCAGAGCCTGGCTACACCTTC	CSVDHSEPGYTF